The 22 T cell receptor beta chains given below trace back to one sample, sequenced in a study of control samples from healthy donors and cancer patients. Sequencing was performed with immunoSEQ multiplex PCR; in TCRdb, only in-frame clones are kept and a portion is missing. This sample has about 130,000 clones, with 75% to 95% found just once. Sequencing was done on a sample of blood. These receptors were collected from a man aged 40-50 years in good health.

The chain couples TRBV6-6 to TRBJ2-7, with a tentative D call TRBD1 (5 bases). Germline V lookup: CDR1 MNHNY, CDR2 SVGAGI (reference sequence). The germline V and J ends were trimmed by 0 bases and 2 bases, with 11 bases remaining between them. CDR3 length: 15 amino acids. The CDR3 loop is CASSYSLDRPYEQYF. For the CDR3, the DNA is TGTGCCAGCAGTTACTCTTTAGACAGACCCTACGAGCAGTACTTC.

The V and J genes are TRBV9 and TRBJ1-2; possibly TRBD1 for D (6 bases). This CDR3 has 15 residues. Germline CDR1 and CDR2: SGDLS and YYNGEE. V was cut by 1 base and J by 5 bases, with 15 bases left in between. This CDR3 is CASSVSGVGGYGYTF. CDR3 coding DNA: TGTGCCAGCAGCGTATCAGGGGTGGGAGGATATGGCTACACCTTC.

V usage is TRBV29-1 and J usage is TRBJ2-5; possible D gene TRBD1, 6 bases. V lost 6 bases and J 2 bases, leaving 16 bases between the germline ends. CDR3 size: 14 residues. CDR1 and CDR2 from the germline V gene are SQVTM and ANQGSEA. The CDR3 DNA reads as TGCAGCGTGAGGTTTCTTAGGGGGCAAGAGACCCAGTACTTC. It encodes CSVRFLRGQETQYF. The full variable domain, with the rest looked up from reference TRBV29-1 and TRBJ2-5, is SAVISQKPSRDICQRGTSLTIQCQVDSQVTMMFWYRQQPGQSLTLIATANQGSEATYESGFVIDKFPISRPNLTFSTLTVSNMSPEDSSIYLCSVRFLRGQETQYFGPGTRLLVL.

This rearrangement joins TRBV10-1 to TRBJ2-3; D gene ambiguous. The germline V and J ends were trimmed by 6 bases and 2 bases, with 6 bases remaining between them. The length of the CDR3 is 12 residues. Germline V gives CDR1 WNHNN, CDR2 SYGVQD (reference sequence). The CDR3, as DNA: TGCGCCAGCAGCCTTAACACAGATACGCAGTATTTT. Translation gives CASSLNTDTQYF.

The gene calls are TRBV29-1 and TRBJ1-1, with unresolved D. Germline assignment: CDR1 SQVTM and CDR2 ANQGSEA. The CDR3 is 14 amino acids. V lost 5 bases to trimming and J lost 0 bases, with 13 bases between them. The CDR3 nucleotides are TGCAGCGTTCCGCATTACACTATGAACACTGAAGCTTTCTTT. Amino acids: CSVPHYTMNTEAFF.

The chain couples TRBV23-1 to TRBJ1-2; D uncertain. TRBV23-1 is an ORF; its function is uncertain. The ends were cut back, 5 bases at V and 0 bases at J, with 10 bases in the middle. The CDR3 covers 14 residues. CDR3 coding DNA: TGCGCCAGCAGTTTGAGTTCCTCTAACTATGGCTACACCTTC. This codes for CASSLSSSNYGYTF.

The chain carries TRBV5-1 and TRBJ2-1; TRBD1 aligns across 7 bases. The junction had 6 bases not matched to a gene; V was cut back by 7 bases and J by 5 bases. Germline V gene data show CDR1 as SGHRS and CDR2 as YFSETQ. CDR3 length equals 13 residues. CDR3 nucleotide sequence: TGCGCCAGCCGGGACAGTCAAAACAATGAGCAGTTCTTC. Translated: CASRDSQNNEQFF.

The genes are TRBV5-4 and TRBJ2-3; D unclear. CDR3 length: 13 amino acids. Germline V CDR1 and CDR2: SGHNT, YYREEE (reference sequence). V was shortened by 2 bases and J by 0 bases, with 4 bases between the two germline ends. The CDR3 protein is CASSFGSTDTQYF. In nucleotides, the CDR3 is TGTGCCAGCAGCTTCGGGAGCACAGATACGCAGTATTTT.

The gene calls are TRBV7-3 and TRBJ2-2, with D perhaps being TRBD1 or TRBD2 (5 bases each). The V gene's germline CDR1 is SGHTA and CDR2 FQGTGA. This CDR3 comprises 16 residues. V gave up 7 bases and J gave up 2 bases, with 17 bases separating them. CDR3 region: CASTLNPGPNTGELFF. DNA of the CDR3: TGTGCCAGCACCCTTAACCCGGGACCAAACACCGGGGAGCTGTTTTTT.

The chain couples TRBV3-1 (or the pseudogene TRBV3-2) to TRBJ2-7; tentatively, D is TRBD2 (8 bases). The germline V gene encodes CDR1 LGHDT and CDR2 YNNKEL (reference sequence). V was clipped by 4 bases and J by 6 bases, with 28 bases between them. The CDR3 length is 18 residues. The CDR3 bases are TGTGCCAGCAGCCGGGCGGCAGAGCGGGGGACAGCTTCTCTCGAGCAGTACTTC. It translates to CASSRAAERGTASLEQYF.

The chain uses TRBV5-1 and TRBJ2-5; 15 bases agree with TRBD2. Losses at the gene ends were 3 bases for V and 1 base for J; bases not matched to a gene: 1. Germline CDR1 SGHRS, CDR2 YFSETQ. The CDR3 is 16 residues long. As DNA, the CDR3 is TGCGCCAGCAGCTGGACTAGCGGGGGGGGCCAAGAGACCCAGTACTTC. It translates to CASSWTSGGGQETQYF.

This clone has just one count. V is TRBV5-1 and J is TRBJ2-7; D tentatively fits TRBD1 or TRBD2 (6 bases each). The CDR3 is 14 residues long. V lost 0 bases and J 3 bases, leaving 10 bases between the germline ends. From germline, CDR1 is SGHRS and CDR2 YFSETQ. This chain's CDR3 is CASSLGGAGYEQYF. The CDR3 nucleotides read TGCGCCAGCAGCTTGGGGGGGGCGGGCTACGAGCAGTACTTC.

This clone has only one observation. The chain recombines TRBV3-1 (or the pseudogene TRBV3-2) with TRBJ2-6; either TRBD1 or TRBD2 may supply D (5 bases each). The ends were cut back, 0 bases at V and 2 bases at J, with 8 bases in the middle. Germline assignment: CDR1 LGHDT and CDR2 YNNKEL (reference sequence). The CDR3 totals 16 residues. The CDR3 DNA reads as TGTGCCAGCAGCCAAGATTGGGGGACTGGGGCCAACGTCCTGACTTTC. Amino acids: CASSQDWGTGANVLTF.

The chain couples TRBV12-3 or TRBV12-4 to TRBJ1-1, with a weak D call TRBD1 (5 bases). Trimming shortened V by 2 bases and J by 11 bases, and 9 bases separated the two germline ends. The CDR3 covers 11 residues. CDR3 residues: CASSLLGHAFF. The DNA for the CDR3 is TGTGCCAGCAGTTTATTGGGGCACGCTTTCTTT.

This chain's CDR3 is CAIRGGNMNTEAFF. The CDR3 nucleotides are TGTGCCATCAGGGGAGGGAACATGAACACTGAAGCTTTCTTT. The chain couples TRBV10-3 to TRBJ1-1; no firm D call. Germline CDR1 ENHRY, CDR2 SYGVKD. Trimming stripped 6 bases from V and 0 bases from J, with 11 bases between. The CDR3 covers 14 residues.

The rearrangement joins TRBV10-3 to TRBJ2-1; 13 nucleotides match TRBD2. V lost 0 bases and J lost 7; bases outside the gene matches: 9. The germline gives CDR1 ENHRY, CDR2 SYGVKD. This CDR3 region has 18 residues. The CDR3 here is CAISESGTSGIQENEQFF. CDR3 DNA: TGTGCCATCAGTGAGTCGGGGACTAGCGGGATCCAGGAAAATGAGCAGTTCTTC.

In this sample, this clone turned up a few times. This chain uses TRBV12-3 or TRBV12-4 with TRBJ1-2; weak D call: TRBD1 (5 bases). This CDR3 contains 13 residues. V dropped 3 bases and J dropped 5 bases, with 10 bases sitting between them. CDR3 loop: CASSFARDYGYTF. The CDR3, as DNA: TGTGCCAGCAGTTTTGCCAGGGATTATGGCTACACCTTC.

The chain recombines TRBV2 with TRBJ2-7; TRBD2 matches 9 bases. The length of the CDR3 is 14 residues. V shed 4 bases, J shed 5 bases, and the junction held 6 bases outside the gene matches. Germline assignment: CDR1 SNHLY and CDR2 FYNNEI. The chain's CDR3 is CASSAGGGADEQYF. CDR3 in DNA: TGTGCCAGCAGTGCGGGCGGGGGGGCCGACGAGCAGTACTTC.

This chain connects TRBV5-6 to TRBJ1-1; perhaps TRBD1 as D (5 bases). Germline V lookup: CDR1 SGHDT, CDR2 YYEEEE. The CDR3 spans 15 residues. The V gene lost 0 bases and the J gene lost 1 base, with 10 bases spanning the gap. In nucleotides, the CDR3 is TGTGCCAGCAGCTTGGGTGTGACAGCGAACACTGAAGCTTTCTTT. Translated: CASSLGVTANTEAFF. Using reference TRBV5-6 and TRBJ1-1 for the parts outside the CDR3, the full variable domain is DAGVTQSPTHLIKTRGQQVTLRCSPKSGHDTVSWYQQALGQGPQFIFQYYEEEERQRGNFPDRFSGHQFPNYSSELNVNALLLGDSALYLCASSLGVTANTEAFFGQGTRLTVV.

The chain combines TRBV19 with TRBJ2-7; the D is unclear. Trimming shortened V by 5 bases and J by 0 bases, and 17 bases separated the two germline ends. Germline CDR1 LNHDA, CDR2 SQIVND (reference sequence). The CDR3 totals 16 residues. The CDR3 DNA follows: TGTGCCAGTAGTTCCCAACACGGGTGGAGCTCCTACGAGCAGTACTTC. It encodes CASSSQHGWSSYEQYF.

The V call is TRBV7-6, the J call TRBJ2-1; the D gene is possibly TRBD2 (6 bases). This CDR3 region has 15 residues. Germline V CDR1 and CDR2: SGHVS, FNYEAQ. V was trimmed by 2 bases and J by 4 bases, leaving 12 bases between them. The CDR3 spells CASSLRTNPYNEQFF. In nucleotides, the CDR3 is TGTGCCAGCAGCTTAAGGACTAACCCTTACAATGAGCAGTTCTTC.

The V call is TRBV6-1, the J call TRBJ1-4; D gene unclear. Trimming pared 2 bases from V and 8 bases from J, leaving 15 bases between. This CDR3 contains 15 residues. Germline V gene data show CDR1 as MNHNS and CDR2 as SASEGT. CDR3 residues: CASSEQKGLGEKLFF. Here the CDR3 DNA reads TGTGCCAGCAGTGAACAGAAGGGATTAGGCGAAAAACTGTTTTTT.